These 18 T cell receptor beta chains originate from one sample sequenced in a study of shared clonotypes between healthy human individuals. Terminally differentiated effector memory CD45RA+ cells were excluded from the naive CD8 cells, which were CD45RO-negative and positively selected for CCR7. Sequencing used immunoSEQ multiplex PCR; TCRdb keeps in-frame clones, though not all of them. The table includes about 1,900,000 clones, around 96% detected once. The sequenced material came from naive CD8+ T cells sorted from blood. These receptors were collected from a man between 18 and 35 years old in good health.

The rearrangement links TRBV29-1 to TRBJ1-2, with a possible D match to TRBD1 (6 bases). V was cut by 7 bases and J by 2 bases, with 14 bases left in between. From germline, CDR1 is SQVTM and CDR2 ANQGSEA. The CDR3 spans 13 residues. DNA for the CDR3: TGCAGCGGGACAGATCCAGTGAACTATGGCTACACCTTC. Residues: CSGTDPVNYGYTF.

The chain links TRBV5-6 to TRBJ2-5; 10 nucleotides line up with TRBD1. J lost 5 bases, V lost 2 bases, and 3 bases had no gene match. Germline V CDR1 and CDR2: SGHDT, YYEEEE. The CDR3 is 14 residues long. For the CDR3, the DNA is TGTGCCAGCAGCTTCAAGACAGGGGGCGAGACCCAGTACTTC. This translates into CASSFKTGGETQYF.

The chain carries TRBV6-1 and TRBJ2-3; 9 nucleotides match TRBD1. CDR3 length equals 16 residues. Germline-derived CDR1 and CDR2 are MNHNS and SASEGT. The junction had 4 bases not matched to a gene; V was cut back by 3 bases and J by 0 bases. This CDR3 reads CASSDNRGHSTDTQYF. CDR3 bases: TGTGCCAGCAGTGATAACAGGGGGCATAGCACAGATACGCAGTATTTT.

The chain has TRBV7-8 and TRBJ2-2; D gene ambiguous. Germline CDR1 and CDR2: SGHVS and FQNEAQ. The CDR3 runs 14 residues. Trimming removed 1 base from V and 5 bases from J, with 8 bases in between. The CDR3 DNA reads as TGTGCCAGCAGCTTAGTAGCCTCAACCGGGGAGCTGTTTTTT. It codes for CASSLVASTGELFF.

Remarks on this clone: The sample has other DNA sequences that encode this CDR3 too. J is TRBJ2-7 and V is TRBV9, with 8 positions matching TRBD1. Germline CDR1 and CDR2: SGDLS and YYNGEE. The J segment lost 0 bases and the V segment lost 3 bases, leaving 5 bases of the junction unmatched. The CDR3 has 15 residues. CDR3 DNA: TGTGCCAGCAGCGCTGGACAGGGCGGCTCCTACGAGCAGTACTTC. It codes for CASSAGQGGSYEQYF.

Details on this clone: The same CDR3 arises from other DNA sequences in this sample as well. The chain carries TRBV7-9 and TRBJ2-7; TRBD2 matches at 8 bases. V lost 5 bases to trimming and J lost 4 bases; unmatched junction nucleotides: 1. Looked up from germline, CDR1 is SEHNR and CDR2 is FQNEAQ (reference sequence). The CDR3 spans 12 residues. The CDR3 loop reads CASSPGGYEQYF. The CDR3 DNA reads TGTGCCAGCAGCCCGGGAGGGTACGAGCAGTACTTC.

The chain links TRBV7-9 to TRBJ2-7; 8 bases map to TRBD1. J gave up 2 bases and V 5 bases, and 8 bases lay outside the gene matches. Germline V gene sequence: CDR1 SEHNR, CDR2 FQNEAQ (reference sequence). This CDR3 contains 15 residues. Written as DNA, the CDR3 is TGTGCCAGCAGCCCTGGACAGGGTGGGGCCTACGAGCAGTACTTC. Its protein is CASSPGQGGAYEQYF.

The chain joins TRBV7-6 to TRBJ2-3, with a possible D match to TRBD2 (6 bases). The CDR3 contains 17 residues. The V gene lost 1 base and the J gene lost 2 bases, with 16 bases spanning the gap. Per the germline V gene, CDR1 is SGHVS and CDR2 is FNYEAQ. This CDR3 reads CASSLGRDLPPTDTQYF. The CDR3 DNA sequence: TGTGCCAGCAGCTTAGGGCGGGACTTACCCCCCACAGATACGCAGTATTTT.

This clone has a single count. The chain uses TRBV16 and TRBJ2-7; D may be TRBD2 (6 bases). V lost 2 bases and J lost 3, with 11 bases in between. The CDR3 consists of 14 residues. The germline V gene has CDR1 KGHSY and CDR2 FQNENV. CDR3 region: CASSQPGLSYEQYF. For the CDR3, the DNA is TGTGCCAGCAGCCAACCGGGACTTAGCTACGAGCAGTACTTC.

In DNA, the CDR3 is TGTGCCAGCAGCTCCACGGGACAGGGGTCCTACGAGCAGTACTTC. As protein: CASSSTGQGSYEQYF. This chain joins TRBV11-2 and TRBJ2-7; 10 bases map to TRBD1. Germline CDR1 SGHAT, CDR2 FQNNGV. The J segment lost 1 base and the V segment lost 4 bases, leaving 4 bases of the junction unmatched. This CDR3 region has 15 residues.

The V call is TRBV4-3, the J call TRBJ2-3; 8 bases align to TRBD2. This CDR3 contains 17 residues. Unmatched junction bases numbered 7, after V lost 0 bases and J lost 2 bases. The germline CDR1 and CDR2 sequences are LGHNA and YSLEER. CDR3 nucleotide sequence: TGCGCCAGCAGCCAAGATCACACTAGCGGACACACAGATACGCAGTATTTT. This translates into CASSQDHTSGHTDTQYF.

The chain is built from TRBV6-1 and TRBJ2-7; TRBD2 is a possible D gene (7 bases). The CDR3 covers 13 residues. Between the trimmed V and J ends, which lost 8 bases and 2 bases, there was a span of 13 bases. Germline CDR1 MNHNS, CDR2 SASEGT. In nucleotides, the CDR3 is TGTGCCAGCTTGGGCGGGGGCCCCTACGAGCAGTACTTC. It yields the protein CASLGGGPYEQYF.

Comment on this clone: Other DNA sequences in the same sample also yield this CDR3. This chain uses TRBV27 with TRBJ2-7; 7 bases agree with TRBD1. Looked up from germline, CDR1 is MNHEY and CDR2 is SMNVEV (reference sequence). The CDR3 extends over 14 amino acids. The J segment lost 1 base and the V segment lost 2 bases, leaving 2 bases of the junction unmatched. CDR3 residues: CASSLLQGSYEQYF. In DNA form, the CDR3 reads TGTGCCAGCAGTTTACTACAGGGGTCCTACGAGCAGTACTTC.

The genes are TRBV10-2 and TRBJ2-1; no firm D call. The CDR3 length is 12 residues. The germline V and J ends were trimmed by 7 bases and 7 bases, with 11 bases remaining between them. The germline gives CDR1 WSHSY, CDR2 SAAADI. CDR3 bases: TGCGCCAGCACCGACCTAGGGAATGAGCAGTTCTTC. Its protein is CASTDLGNEQFF.

The genes are TRBV19 and TRBJ2-7; 7 bases map to TRBD2. Trimming at V came to 5 bases and at J to 3 bases, leaving 4 bases not matched to a gene. Germline V gene lookup returns CDR1 LNHDA and CDR2 SQIVND (reference sequence). The CDR3 contains 13 residues. The CDR3 nucleotides read TGTGCCAGTAGTGGAGCGGGGCTCTACGAGCAGTACTTC. It yields the protein CASSGAGLYEQYF.

This sequence joins TRBV7-9 and TRBJ1-1; D possibly corresponds to TRBD1 (5 bases). V was pared by 1 base and J by 1 base, with 10 bases between. Germline-derived CDR1 and CDR2 are SEHNR and FQNEAQ (reference sequence). This CDR3 comprises 15 residues. The CDR3 region has the DNA TGTGCCAGCAGCTTAGTAGCGGGGGAGAACACTGAAGCTTTCTTT. The encoded protein is CASSLVAGENTEAFF.

The chain links TRBV4-1 to TRBJ2-7; 7 bases align to TRBD2. The CDR3 length is 19 residues. Germline assignment: CDR1 MGHRA and CDR2 YSYEKL. The V segment lost 4 bases and the J segment 0 bases; nucleotides outside the gene matches: 18. The CDR3 loop is CASSLTPRLAVGLSYEQYF. The CDR3 bases are TGCGCCAGCAGCCTCACCCCGCGCCTAGCGGTGGGGCTCTCCTACGAGCAGTACTTC.

This clone was recorded only once. The genes are TRBV7-9 and TRBJ2-3; unclear D gene. The germline V gene encodes CDR1 SEHNR and CDR2 FQNEAQ (reference sequence). V shed 3 bases and J shed 5 bases, with 9 bases lying between them. This CDR3 is 13 amino acids long. CDR3 residues: CASSFRLGDTQYF. CDR3 bases: TGTGCCAGCAGCTTCCGACTGGGAGATACGCAGTATTTT.